Listed here are 11 T cell receptor beta chains from one sample, sequenced in a study of shared clonotypes between healthy human individuals. Terminally differentiated effector memory CD45RA+ cells were excluded by CCR7 positive selection of CD45RO-negative cells. Sequenced by immunoSEQ multiplex PCR; TCRdb stores in-frame clones only, minus some. The table has over 2 million clones, about 94% seen once. Input material: naive CD8+ T cells sorted from blood. The receptor source for this set is a man aged 18 to 29 in good health.

A single count supports this clone. Other nucleotide sequences from this sample produce the same CDR3. V and J are TRBV11-2 and TRBJ2-7, with D tentatively TRBD1 (6 bases). Per the germline V gene, CDR1 is SGHAT and CDR2 is FQNNGV. The CDR3 consists of 14 residues. The V end was cut by 1 base, the J end by 4 bases, with 11 bases between. The CDR3 loop reads CASSLVTGPYEQYF. CDR3 in DNA: TGTGCCAGCAGCTTAGTAACAGGGCCTTACGAGCAGTACTTC.

The chain has TRBV25-1 and TRBJ1-2; D is perhaps TRBD1 (5 bases). Germline V gene sequence: CDR1 MGHDK, CDR2 SYGVNS. Trimming cost V 7 bases and J 1 base, with 7 bases left between them. This CDR3 has 12 amino acids. The CDR3 coding sequence is TGTGCCAGCACAGACAGTAACTATGGCTACACCTTC. Amino acid sequence: CASTDSNYGYTF.

The chain links TRBV10-3 to TRBJ1-1, with D perhaps matching TRBD1 (6 bases). The germline V and J ends were trimmed by 6 bases and 4 bases, with 18 bases remaining between them. From germline, CDR1 is ENHRY and CDR2 SYGVKD. The CDR3 totals 15 residues. The chain's CDR3 is CAISGPVMGATEAFF. In DNA, the CDR3 is TGTGCCATCAGCGGACCAGTGATGGGGGCCACTGAAGCTTTCTTT.

This chain links TRBV9 with TRBJ2-3; D might be TRBD2 (6 bases). The V end was cut by 5 bases, the J end by 1 base, with 23 bases between. Germline V CDR1 and CDR2: SGDLS, YYNGEE. The CDR3 is made up of 18 amino acids. CDR3 in amino acids: CASSSGGEPAFGTDTQYF. As DNA, the CDR3 is TGTGCCAGCAGTAGTGGCGGGGAGCCAGCCTTCGGCACAGATACGCAGTATTTT. The variable domain in full, with the rest retrieved from reference TRBV9 and TRBJ2-3, is DSGVTQTPKHLITATGQRVTLRCSPRSGDLSVYWYQQSLDQGLQFLIQYYNGEERAKGNILERFSAQQFPDLHSELNLSSLELGDSALYFCASSSGGEPAFGTDTQYFGPGTRLTVL.

J is TRBJ2-7 and V is TRBV29-1, with TRBD1 matching 8 bases. The V segment lost 3 bases and the J segment 3 bases; nucleotides outside the gene matches: 7. CDR1 and CDR2 from the germline V gene are SQVTM and ANQGSEA. The CDR3 sequence is 14 residues long. This CDR3 reads CSVDAGQEVYEQYF. The CDR3 DNA reads as TGCAGCGTTGACGCGGGACAGGAGGTCTACGAGCAGTACTTC.

A note on this clone: The sample contains more than one DNA sequence encoding this CDR3. The gene calls are TRBV7-9 and TRBJ2-7; TRBD1 is a possible D gene (5 bases). This CDR3 spans 12 amino acids. Germline-derived CDR1 and CDR2 are SEHNR and FQNEAQ (reference sequence). The V end lost 3 bases, the J end lost 5 bases, and 8 bases lay between the germline ends. The CDR3 loop is CASSLGQNEQYF. The CDR3 nucleotides are TGTGCCAGCAGCTTGGGGCAGAACGAGCAGTACTTC.

This clone was seen only once. The chain uses TRBV28 and TRBJ2-5; 9 nucleotides line up with TRBD1. From germline, CDR1 is MDHEN and CDR2 SYDVKM. This CDR3 region has 16 residues. V was clipped by 5 bases and J by 5 bases; unmatched bases: 12. CDR3 sequence reads: CASSPPGPGQGETQYF. CDR3 sequence (DNA): TGTGCCAGCAGTCCACCCGGACCCGGACAGGGGGAGACCCAGTACTTC.

The chain joins TRBV27 to TRBJ1-5; tentatively, D is TRBD1 (5 bases). The CDR3 runs 14 residues. Per germline, CDR1 MNHEY and CDR2 SMNVEV (reference sequence). The V end was cut by 5 bases, the J end by 5 bases, with 13 bases between. The CDR3 DNA reads TGTGCCAGCAGTCTCGACAGTTCTCATCAGCCCCAGCATTTT. It translates to CASSLDSSHQPQHF.

The chain has TRBV4-1 and TRBJ2-7, with a weak D call TRBD1 (5 bases). V was cut by 3 bases and J by 1 base, with 13 bases left in between. CDR3 size: 15 residues. CDR1 MGHRA and CDR2 YSYEKL come from the germline V gene. The CDR3 nucleotides are TGCGCCAGCAGCCACCCCCAGGGCGGATCCTACGAGCAGTACTTC. Translation: CASSHPQGGSYEQYF.

This clone is a singleton in its sample. For the CDR3, the DNA is TGCAGCTTCAGGTCAGGAGAATCGTACGAGCAGTACTTC. As protein: CSFRSGESYEQYF. The genes are TRBV29-1 and TRBJ2-7; D unclear. V was trimmed by 8 bases and J by 4 bases, leaving 18 bases between them. The CDR3 totals 13 residues. Germline loops: CDR1 SQVTM, CDR2 ANQGSEA.

V and J are TRBV5-1 and TRBJ2-3; a weak D match, TRBD2 (5 bases). Germline values: CDR1 SGHRS, CDR2 YFSETQ. The CDR3 spans 16 residues. Trimming left V 4 bases short and J 0 bases short, with 15 bases between. CDR3 protein: CASSPETTSSTDTQYF. CDR3 DNA: TGCGCCAGCAGCCCTGAGACTACCTCTAGCACAGATACGCAGTATTTT.